The entry that follows covers one T cell receptor beta chain sequence. How the authors handled the data: Reference gene primer amplification yielded estimated nucleated cell counts. Sequencing used immunoSEQ multiplex PCR; TCRdb keeps in-frame clones, though not all of them. V and J calls and clone size are those listed in that table; D and trimming were worked out from the DNA. This sample has more than 150,000 clones, with approximately 90% found just once. The sample originates from a study of blood T cell repertoires in COVID-19. Study-level information: There were acute and convalescent COVID-19 samples, and they came from the United States, Italy and Spain. Sources were T cells, B-cell-depleted T cells, or PBMCs; the material itself was cDNA or gDNA.

This clonotype was obtained from a young man with acute or convalescent COVID-19. Material: peripheral blood.

The CDR3 region is CASSPKTGTGAGELFF. CDR3 sequence (DNA): TGTGCCAGCTCACCGAAAACGGGAACAGGGGCCGGGGAGCTGTTTTTT. The V gene is TRBV18, the J gene TRBJ2-2, with 7 nucleotides matching TRBD1. V lost 3 bases and J lost 6; bases outside the gene matches: 10. Germline-derived CDR1 and CDR2 are KGHSH and LQKENI. The CDR3 has 16 amino acids.